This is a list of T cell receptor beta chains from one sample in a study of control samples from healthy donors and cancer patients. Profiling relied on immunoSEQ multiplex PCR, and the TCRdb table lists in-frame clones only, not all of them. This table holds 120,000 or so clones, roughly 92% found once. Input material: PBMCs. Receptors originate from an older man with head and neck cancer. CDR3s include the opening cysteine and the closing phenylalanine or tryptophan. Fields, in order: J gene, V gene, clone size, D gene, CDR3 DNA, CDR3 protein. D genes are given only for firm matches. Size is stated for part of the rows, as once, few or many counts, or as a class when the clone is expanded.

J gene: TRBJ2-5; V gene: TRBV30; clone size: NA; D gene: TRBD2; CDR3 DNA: TGTGCCTGGAGTGTACAGAGTAGCGGGGGGGTGGCCCAGTACTTC; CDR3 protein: CAWSVQSSGGVAQYF
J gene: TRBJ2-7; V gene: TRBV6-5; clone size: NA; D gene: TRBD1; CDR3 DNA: TGTGCCAGCAGTTACAAAGGGACAGACACCTACTACGAGCAGTACTTC; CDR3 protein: CASSYKGTDTYYEQYF
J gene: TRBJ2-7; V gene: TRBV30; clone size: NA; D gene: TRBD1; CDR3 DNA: TGTGCCTGGAGCGGACAGGGAATAGGGGAGCAGTACTTC; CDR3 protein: CAWSGQGIGEQYF
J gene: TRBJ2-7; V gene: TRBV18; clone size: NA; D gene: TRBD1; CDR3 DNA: TGTGCCAGCTCGCAGGACAGGGGGTTGTTCGAGCAGTACTTC; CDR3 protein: CASSQDRGLFEQYF
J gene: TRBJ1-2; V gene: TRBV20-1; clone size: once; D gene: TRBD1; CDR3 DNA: TGCAGTGCGCCCGACAGGGGGGGCTACACCTTC; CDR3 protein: CSAPDRGGYTF
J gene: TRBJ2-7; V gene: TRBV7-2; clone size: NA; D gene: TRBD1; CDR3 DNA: TGTGCCAGCAGCCTCGGACAGGGGAAGTACTTC; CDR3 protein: CASSLGQGKYF
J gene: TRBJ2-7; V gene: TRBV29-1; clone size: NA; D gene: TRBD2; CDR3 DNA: TGCAGCGTTACGACTAGCGGGACAGAAGAGCAGTACTTC; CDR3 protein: CSVTTSGTEEQYF
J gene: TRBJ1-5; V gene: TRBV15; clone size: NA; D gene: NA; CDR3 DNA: TGTGCCACCAGGAGCAGGCCTGACCAGCCCCAGCATTTT; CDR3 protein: CATRSRPDQPQHF
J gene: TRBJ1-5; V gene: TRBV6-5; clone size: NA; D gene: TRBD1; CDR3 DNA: TGTGCCAGCAAGAGACTGACAGGGGTCCCTCAGCCCCAGCATTTT; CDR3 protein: CASKRLTGVPQPQHF
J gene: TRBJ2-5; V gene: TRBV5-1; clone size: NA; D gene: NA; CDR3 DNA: TGCGCCAGCAGCTCCGGGGGGCGGGGAGCAGCGGAGACCCAGTACTTC; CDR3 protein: CASSSGGRGAAETQYF
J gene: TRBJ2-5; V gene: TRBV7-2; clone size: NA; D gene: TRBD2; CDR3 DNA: TGTGCCAGCAGCTTGACTAGCGGGACCATGGAGACCCAGTACTTC; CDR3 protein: CASSLTSGTMETQYF
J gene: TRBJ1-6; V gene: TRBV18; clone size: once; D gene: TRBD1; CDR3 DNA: TGTGCCAGCTCACCGAATACCGGGACAGCTAATTCACCCCTCCACTTT; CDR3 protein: CASSPNTGTANSPLHF
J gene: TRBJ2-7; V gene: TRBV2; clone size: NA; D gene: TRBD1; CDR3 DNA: TGTGCCAGCAGAGGAATAGGACAGGGAGAAGACGAGCAGTACTTC; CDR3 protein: CASRGIGQGEDEQYF
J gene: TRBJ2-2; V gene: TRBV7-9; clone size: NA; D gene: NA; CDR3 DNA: TGTGCCAGCAGCCGGTCTCGCGGGGAGCTGTTTTTT; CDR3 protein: CASSRSRGELFF
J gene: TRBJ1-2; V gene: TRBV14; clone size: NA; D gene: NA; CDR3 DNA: TGTGCCAGCAGCCAAGGACGGGGGGCCCTTAACTATGGCTACACCTTC; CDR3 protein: CASSQGRGALNYGYTF
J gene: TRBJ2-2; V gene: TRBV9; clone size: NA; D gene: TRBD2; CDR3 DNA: TGTGCCAGCAGCCCCTCCCTGGGCGGGAGGGCATCCGGGGAGCTGTTTTTT; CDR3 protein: CASSPSLGGRASGELFF
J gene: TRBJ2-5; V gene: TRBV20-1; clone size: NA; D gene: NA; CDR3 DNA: TGCAGTGCTAAAAAGGGAGAGACCCAGTACTTC; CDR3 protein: CSAKKGETQYF
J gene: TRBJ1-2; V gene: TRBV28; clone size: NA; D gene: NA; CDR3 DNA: TGTGCCAGCAGTTTTTTCCACTATGGCTACACCTTC; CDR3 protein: CASSFFHYGYTF
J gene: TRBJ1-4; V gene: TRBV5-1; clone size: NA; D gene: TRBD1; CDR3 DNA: TGCGCCAGCAGCGACGGGACAGGCGTTAATGAAAAACTGTTTTTT; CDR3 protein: CASSDGTGVNEKLFF
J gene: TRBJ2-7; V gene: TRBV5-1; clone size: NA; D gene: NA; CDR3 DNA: TGCGCCAGCAGCGACCTACTATACGAGCAGTACTTC; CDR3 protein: CASSDLLYEQYF
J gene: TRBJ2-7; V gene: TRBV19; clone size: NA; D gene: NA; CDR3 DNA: TGTGCCAGTAGTATCCAGGGACCCTCCTACGAGCAGTACTTC; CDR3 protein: CASSIQGPSYEQYF
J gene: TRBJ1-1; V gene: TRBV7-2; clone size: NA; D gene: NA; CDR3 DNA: TGTGCCAGCAGCTTGGCTATCACTCGGACAGACACTGAAGCTTTCTTT; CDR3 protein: CASSLAITRTDTEAFF
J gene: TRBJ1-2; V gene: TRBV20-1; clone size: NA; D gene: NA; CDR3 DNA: TGCAGTGCTAGACCGTTTTACACCTTC; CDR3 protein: CSARPFYTF
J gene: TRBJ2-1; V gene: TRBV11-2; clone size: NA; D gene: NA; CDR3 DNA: TGTGCCAGCCGATCCGGCCGGGCCCGCTCCTACAATGAGCAGTTCTTC; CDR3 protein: CASRSGRARSYNEQFF
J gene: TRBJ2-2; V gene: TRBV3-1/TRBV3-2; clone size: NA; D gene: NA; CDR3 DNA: TGTGCCAGCAGCCATTCCCCCGGACCCCGACCCGGGGAGCTGTTTTTT; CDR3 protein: CASSHSPGPRPGELFF
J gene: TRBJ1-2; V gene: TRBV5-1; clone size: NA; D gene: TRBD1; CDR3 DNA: TGCGCCAGCAGCGTACCGGGACAGGAACCCTATGGCTACACCTTC; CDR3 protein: CASSVPGQEPYGYTF
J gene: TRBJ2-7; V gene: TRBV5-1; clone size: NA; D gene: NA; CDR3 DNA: TGCGCCAGCAGCTTGGCCCCCGAGTACGAGCAGTACTTC; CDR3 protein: CASSLAPEYEQYF
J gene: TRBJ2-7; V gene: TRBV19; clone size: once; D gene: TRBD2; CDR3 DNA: TGTGCCAGTAGGGGATCAGGGCGGGAGACCAGGGAGCAGTACTTC; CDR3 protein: CASRGSGRETREQYF
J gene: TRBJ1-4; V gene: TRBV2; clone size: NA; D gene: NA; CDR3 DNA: TGTGCCAGCTCCCCGTCGGGGGAAAAACTGTTTTTT; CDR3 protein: CASSPSGEKLFF
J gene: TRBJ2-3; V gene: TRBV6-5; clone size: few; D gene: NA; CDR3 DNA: TGTGCCAGCAACCCCAGTGCAGATACGCAGTATTTT; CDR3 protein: CASNPSADTQYF
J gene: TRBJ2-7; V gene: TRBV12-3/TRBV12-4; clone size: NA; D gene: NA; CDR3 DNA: TGTGCCAGCAGGGAGGGGCACTCCTACGAGCAGTACTTC; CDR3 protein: CASREGHSYEQYF
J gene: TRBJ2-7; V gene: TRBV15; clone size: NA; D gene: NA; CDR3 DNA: TGTGCCACCAGCAGAGACAGGCCGTACGAGCAGTACTTC; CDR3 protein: CATSRDRPYEQYF
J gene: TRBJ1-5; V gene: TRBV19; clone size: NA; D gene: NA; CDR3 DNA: TGTGCCAGTAGTACGATTCGCACTGTGGGATATAGCAATCAGCCCCAGCATTTT; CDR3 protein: CASSTIRTVGYSNQPQHF
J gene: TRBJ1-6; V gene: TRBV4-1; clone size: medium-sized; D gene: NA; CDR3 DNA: TGCGCCAGCAGCCAAGCCGGCGACAGCAATTCACCCCTCCACTTT; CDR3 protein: CASSQAGDSNSPLHF
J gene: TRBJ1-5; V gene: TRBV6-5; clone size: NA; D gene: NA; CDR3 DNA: TGTGCCAGCAGTTACTCGACTACAGCAAATCAGCCCCAGCATTTT; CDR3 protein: CASSYSTTANQPQHF
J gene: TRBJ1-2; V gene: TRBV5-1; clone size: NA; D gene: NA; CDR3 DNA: TGCGCCAGCAGCTTGGTTCGGGCCCAGGGGAAAGGCTACACCTTC; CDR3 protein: CASSLVRAQGKGYTF
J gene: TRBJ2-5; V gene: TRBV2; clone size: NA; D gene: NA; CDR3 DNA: TGTGCCAGCAGTGCTGGAGTAGAGACCCAGTACTTC; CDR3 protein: CASSAGVETQYF
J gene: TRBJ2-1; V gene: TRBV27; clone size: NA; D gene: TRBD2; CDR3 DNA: TGTGCCAGCAGTTTACGGGGGGGGTACAATGAGCAGTTCTTC; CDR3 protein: CASSLRGGYNEQFF
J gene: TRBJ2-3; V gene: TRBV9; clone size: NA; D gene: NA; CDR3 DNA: TGTGCCAGCAGCGTAGCCCCGGGGGGCGAAGATACGCAGTATTTT; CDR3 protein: CASSVAPGGEDTQYF
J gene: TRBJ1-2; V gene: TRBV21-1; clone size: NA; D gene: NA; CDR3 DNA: TGTGCCAGACCAATTAACTATGGCTACACCTTC; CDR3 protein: CARPINYGYTF
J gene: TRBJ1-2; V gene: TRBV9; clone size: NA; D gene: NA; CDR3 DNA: TGTGCCAGCAGCGCCCGGGCCGGGGACTATGGCTACACCTTC; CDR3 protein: CASSARAGDYGYTF
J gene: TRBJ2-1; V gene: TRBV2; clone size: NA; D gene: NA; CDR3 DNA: TGTGCGGGGTGGGCTGGGAATGAGCAGTTCTTC; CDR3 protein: CAGWAGNEQFF
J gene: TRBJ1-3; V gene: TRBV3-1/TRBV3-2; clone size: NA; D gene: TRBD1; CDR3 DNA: TGTGCCAGCAGCCAAGAGACAGGGTCGGGAAACACCATATATTTT; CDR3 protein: CASSQETGSGNTIYF
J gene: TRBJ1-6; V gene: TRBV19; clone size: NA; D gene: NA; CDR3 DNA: TGTGCCAGTAATGACAGGTATAATTCACCCCTCCACTTT; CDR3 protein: CASNDRYNSPLHF
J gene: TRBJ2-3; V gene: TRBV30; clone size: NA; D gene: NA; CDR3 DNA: TGTGCCTGGAATCGGCTAGCGACCGATACGCAGTATTTT; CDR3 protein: CAWNRLATDTQYF
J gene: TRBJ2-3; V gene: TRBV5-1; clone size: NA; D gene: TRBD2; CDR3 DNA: TGCGCCAGCAGCCCAAGGACTAGCGGGAGTCCAGATACGCAGTATTTT; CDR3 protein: CASSPRTSGSPDTQYF
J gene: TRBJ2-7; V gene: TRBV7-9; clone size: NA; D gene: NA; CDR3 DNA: TGTGCCAGCAGCTTATCAACTGAATTAACCTACGAGCAGTACTTC; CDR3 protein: CASSLSTELTYEQYF
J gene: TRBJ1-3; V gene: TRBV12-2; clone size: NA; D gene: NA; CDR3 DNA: TGTGCAAGTCGCTTGGGTCCGTCGGGTTGGTGGGACACCATATATTTT; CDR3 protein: CASRLGPSGWWDTIYF
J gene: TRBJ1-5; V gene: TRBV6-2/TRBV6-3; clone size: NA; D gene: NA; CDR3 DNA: TGTGCCAGCAGTTACTCAACGCATAGCAATCAGCCCCAGCATTTT; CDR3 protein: CASSYSTHSNQPQHF
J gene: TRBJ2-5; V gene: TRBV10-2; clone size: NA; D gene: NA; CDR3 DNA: TGCGCCAGCAGTGAGGGGGGGATCGAGACCCAGTACTTC; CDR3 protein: CASSEGGIETQYF
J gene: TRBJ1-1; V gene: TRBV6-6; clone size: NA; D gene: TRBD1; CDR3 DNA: TGTGCCAGCAGTCGAGGGACAGGGTTGGGGAACACTGAAGCTTTCTTT; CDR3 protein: CASSRGTGLGNTEAFF
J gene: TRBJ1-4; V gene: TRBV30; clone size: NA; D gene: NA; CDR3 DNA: TGTGCCTTCGAGGGGTTCCGTGAAAAACTGTTTTTT; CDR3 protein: CAFEGFREKLFF
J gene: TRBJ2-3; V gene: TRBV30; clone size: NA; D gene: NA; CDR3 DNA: TGTGCCTGGAGCGAAGGAGGTTGGGATACGCAGTATTTT; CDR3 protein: CAWSEGGWDTQYF